The 7 T cell receptor beta chains listed next were all sequenced from one sample in a study of Ad26.COV2.S vaccination and SARS-CoV-2 variants. Clones were sequenced by immunoSEQ multiplex PCR, and TCRdb holds only the in-frame ones, with some missing. The table records fewer than 800,000 clones, 89% of them present only once. Treatment reported: over 15 received Ad26.COV2.S at low or high dose, single or two shots; 5 received placebo; per-sample allocation not given. The samples were gathered on day 63 after the first injection of vaccine or placebo. Sequences were derived from peripheral blood, sampled in a trial of Ad26.COV2.S vaccine versus placebo. These receptors all come from a person aged 18-65 years who received the Ad26.COV2.S COVID-19 vaccine or a placebo.

The chain has TRBV27 and TRBJ2-2; D gene uncertain. V was shortened by 6 bases and J by 0 bases, with 5 bases between the two germline ends. CDR3 size: 13 residues. The V gene's germline CDR1 is MNHEY and CDR2 SMNVEV (reference sequence). CDR3 residues: CASRGTNTGELFF. The CDR3 DNA reads as TGTGCCAGCAGGGGTACGAACACCGGGGAGCTGTTTTTT.

The chain uses TRBV7-9 and TRBJ2-3; TRBD2 aligns across 7 bases. CDR1 and CDR2 from the germline V gene are SEHNR and FQNEAQ (reference sequence). V dropped 0 bases and J dropped 8; count of bases not matched to a gene: 8. This CDR3 comprises 15 residues. As DNA, the CDR3 is TGTGCCAGCAGCTTAGCGGGAGGGGTTGTTCGTACGCAGTATTTT. Amino acid sequence: CASSLAGGVVRTQYF.

The gene calls are TRBV5-6 and TRBJ2-2; 8 nucleotides line up with TRBD2. The V segment lost 1 base and the J segment 4 bases; nucleotides outside the gene matches: 9. The CDR3 covers 17 residues. Germline V gene lookup returns CDR1 SGHDT and CDR2 YYEEEE. The CDR3 is CASSLPTSGRGTGELFF. For the CDR3, the DNA is TGTGCCAGCAGCTTGCCCACAAGCGGGAGAGGCACCGGGGAGCTGTTTTTT.

The V call is TRBV5-1, the J call TRBJ1-1; 9 nucleotides match TRBD1. The V segment lost 3 bases and the J segment 2 bases; nucleotides outside the gene matches: 5. The CDR3 covers 15 residues. CDR1 SGHRS and CDR2 YFSETQ come from the germline V gene. DNA for the CDR3: TGCGCCAGCAGCTACGGGACAGGGTACAACACTGAAGCTTTCTTT. Translated, it gives CASSYGTGYNTEAFF.

The chain carries TRBV24-1 and TRBJ2-3; no clear D. The V gene's germline CDR1 is KGHDR and CDR2 SFDVKD. V lost 2 bases, J lost 6 bases, and 11 bases lay in between. CDR3 size: 14 residues. The DNA of the CDR3 is TGTGCCACCAGTGATTCCCTGACCAGGGATACGCAGTATTTT. It translates to CATSDSLTRDTQYF.

The genes are TRBV19 and TRBJ1-2, with D unclear. Germline loops: CDR1 LNHDA, CDR2 SQIVND (reference sequence). Trimming removed 8 bases at V and 2 bases at J, with 12 bases between. The CDR3 runs 13 residues. The CDR3 protein is CASSSHVNYGYTF. DNA for the CDR3: TGTGCCAGTTCATCACACGTCAACTATGGCTACACCTTC.

This rearrangement joins TRBV28 to TRBJ2-7, with 10 positions matching TRBD1. Germline V gene sequence: CDR1 MDHEN, CDR2 SYDVKM. The CDR3 is 16 residues long. V lost 9 bases and J lost 3; bases outside the gene matches: 14. CDR3 sequence reads: CASHPGMGQGIYEQYF. In DNA form, the CDR3 reads TGTGCCAGTCACCCTGGCATGGGACAGGGGATCTACGAGCAGTACTTC.